The T cell receptor (beta chain) described here comes from a study of shared clonotypes between healthy human individuals. Sorted-subset replicate PCR reactions contained 200 ng DNA, corresponding to approximately 30,000 T cell genomes. Here immunoSEQ multiplex PCR was the method, and the copy in TCRdb shows in-frame clones only, minus some. The sample has 600,000 to 800,000 clones, 72% seen once. Note on this clone: Its target is unknown.

Study-wide findings and caveats: Generation probability values for non-shared clonotypes were lower than those for clonotypes shared by all four donors. Donors were few, which limited the genetic and exposure-history diversity represented. The sharing of 5% to 5.5% of naive CD4 clonotypes was seen across a handful of donors.

V lost 1 base and J lost 3; bases outside the gene matches: 5. Germline V lookup: CDR1 LGHNA, CDR2 YNFKEQ. The CDR3 is 17 residues long. The receptor's source is a woman aged 30 to 39 in good health. The chain has TRBV4-2 and TRBJ2-1, with 11 bases fitting TRBD2. The source material was memory CD4+ T cells sorted from blood. Subset defined: CD45RA-negative fraction. CDR3 sequence reads: CASSQGTSGRLYNEQFF. The CDR3 bases are TGTGCCAGCAGCCAAGGAACTAGCGGGAGACTCTACAATGAGCAGTTCTTC.